The rows below give T cell receptor beta chains drawn from one sample of a study of blood T cell repertoires in COVID-19. Sequencing used immunoSEQ multiplex PCR; TCRdb keeps in-frame clones, though not all of them. Of nearly 250,000 clones in the sample, 85% to 90% were seen once. Sequencing was performed on PBMCs or T cells enriched from blood (not recorded which). These receptors came from a man aged 45-65 years who had been exposed to COVID-19. CDR3s include the opening cysteine and the closing phenylalanine or tryptophan. D genes are given only for firm matches. Rows give clone size only sometimes, using once, few, many, or a class for an expanded clone.

D gene	V gene	clone size	J gene	CDR3 protein
TRBD1	TRBV27	-	TRBJ2-2	CASSPRGTGGESGGELFF
TRBD1	TRBV7-3	-	TRBJ2-3	CASSLTVDRASDTQYF
-	TRBV7-9	-	TRBJ2-5	CASSAGYATQYF
-	TRBV19	-	TRBJ1-5	CASSIYLRDGDSNQPQHF
-	TRBV18	-	TRBJ1-1	CASSPPLRVGYEAFF
TRBD1	TRBV4-1	-	TRBJ1-2	CASSQDRGTGGTYGYTF
-	TRBV7-9	-	TRBJ1-4	CASSSRQTNEKLFF
-	TRBV6-5	-	TRBJ1-6	CASRNWTVLNSPLHF
-	TRBV11-2	-	TRBJ1-2	CASSPFPLLQGANYGYTF
TRBD1	TRBV5-1	-	TRBJ1-1	CASSPDRVSTEAFF
-	TRBV7-9	-	TRBJ2-2	CASSSDSLVTGELFF
TRBD1	TRBV10-3	-	TRBJ2-7	CAISDPGQKSYEQYF
-	TRBV9	-	TRBJ1-2	CASSVGSGANYGYTF
TRBD1	TRBV3-1/TRBV3-2	-	TRBJ1-6	CASSQASDRDSPLHF
-	TRBV5-1	-	TRBJ2-2	CASSTLTTSMTGELFF
TRBD2	TRBV19	once	TRBJ2-5	CASSRGLGETQYF
-	TRBV27	-	TRBJ1-1	CATSGRGWVTEAFF
TRBD2	TRBV28	-	TRBJ2-3	CASRLAGEDTQYF
-	TRBV5-8	-	TRBJ1-6	CASSSGTNSSPLHF
TRBD2	TRBV7-8	-	TRBJ2-5	CASTLLAGPGETQYF
-	TRBV3-1/TRBV3-2	-	TRBJ1-1	CASSQDPSYTEAFF